This is a list of T cell receptor beta chains from one sample in a study of shared clonotypes between healthy human individuals. Produced via immunoSEQ multiplex PCR; TCRdb's table is partial and in-frame only. The top ten clones hold about 1.8% of a sample with about 670,000 clones, approximately 79% of them seen once. Source material: memory CD4+ T cells sorted from blood. These receptors came from a woman aged 25 to 39 in good health. Both conserved end residues are part of each CDR3. A D gene is named only where the DNA matches it firmly. Clone size is shown for a subset of rows, as once, few, many or a class of expanded clone.

D gene	V gene	J gene	clone size	CDR3 protein	CDR3 DNA
.	TRBV11-2	TRBJ2-1	.	CASSLSPRDEQFF	TGTGCCAGCAGCTTATCCCCCCGGGATGAGCAGTTCTTC
.	TRBV7-9	TRBJ2-7	few	CASSSPPGSEQYF	TGTGCCAGCAGCTCCCCCCCTGGGTCCGAGCAGTACTTC
.	TRBV7-9	TRBJ2-5	.	CASSPQSGQETQYF	TGTGCCAGCAGCCCCCAATCGGGGCAAGAGACCCAGTACTTC
TRBD2	TRBV6-1	TRBJ2-7	.	CASSEYVGRDEQYF	TGTGCCAGCAGTGAATACGTCGGGAGGGACGAGCAGTACTTC
TRBD1	TRBV10-3	TRBJ2-3	.	CAISERGQGPTDTQYF	TGTGCCATCAGTGAGCGTGGACAGGGGCCCACAGATACGCAGTATTTT
TRBD2	TRBV7-9	TRBJ2-1	.	CASSPERGLAGGGEQFF	TGTGCCAGCAGCCCAGAACGGGGGCTAGCGGGAGGCGGGGAGCAGTTCTTC
.	TRBV6-5	TRBJ2-7	few	CASSNNRDTVYEQYF	TGTGCCAGCAGTAACAACAGGGACACAGTCTACGAGCAGTACTTC
.	TRBV5-1	TRBJ2-5	.	CASSQGGAGKETQYF	TGCGCCAGCAGCCAGGGGGGAGCGGGAAAAGAGACCCAGTACTTC
TRBD2	TRBV28	TRBJ2-3	few	CASRSSGRAFTDTQYF	TGTGCCAGCAGGAGCAGCGGGAGGGCCTTTACAGATACGCAGTATTTT
.	TRBV27	TRBJ2-3	.	CASSFLVGGTDTQYF	TGTGCCAGCAGTTTCTTGGTGGGAGGCACAGATACGCAGTATTTT
.	TRBV29-1	TRBJ2-5	few	CSVSRQQETQYF	TGCAGCGTTAGCCGCCAACAAGAGACCCAGTACTTC
.	TRBV27	TRBJ2-5	.	CASSLGGLETQYF	TGTGCCAGCAGTTTGGGAGGCCTCGAGACCCAGTACTTC
.	TRBV2	TRBJ2-3	.	CAGSDRRPTDTQYF	TGTGCCGGGAGTGACAGACGTCCCACAGATACGCAGTATTTT
TRBD1	TRBV5-1	TRBJ2-3	.	CASSLATGVVTDTQYF	TGCGCCAGCAGCTTGGCAACAGGGGTTGTCACAGATACGCAGTATTTT
.	TRBV28	TRBJ1-2	.	CASSSPQDYGYTF	TGTGCCAGCAGTAGTCCCCAAGATTATGGCTACACCTTC
.	TRBV11-3	TRBJ2-1	many	CASSTGSYNEQFF	TGTGCCAGCAGTACGGGCTCCTACAATGAGCAGTTCTTC
TRBD1	TRBV27	TRBJ2-2	.	CASSFASGGPGELFF	TGTGCCAGCAGTTTCGCGTCAGGGGGACCCGGGGAGCTGTTTTTT
TRBD1	TRBV7-2	TRBJ1-4	.	CASSSRGRGVREKLFF	TGTGCCAGCAGCTCGAGGGGGCGCGGGGTGAGAGAAAAACTGTTTTTT
TRBD2	TRBV19	TRBJ2-3	many	CASTDPGLAGGTDTQYF	TGTGCCAGCACAGATCCGGGACTAGCGGGAGGGACAGATACGCAGTATTTT
TRBD2	TRBV4-2	TRBJ2-5	many	CASSQGSGTRGEETQYF	TGTGCCAGCAGCCAAGGTTCCGGGACTCGGGGGGAAGAGACCCAGTACTTC
TRBD1	TRBV5-4	TRBJ2-7	.	CASSLAGTGSYEQYF	TGTGCCAGCTCTCTGGCCGGGACAGGTTCCTACGAGCAGTACTTC
.	TRBV10-3	TRBJ1-2	once	CAISEEGYYGYTF	TGTGCCATCAGTGAGGAGGGGTACTATGGCTACACCTTC
TRBD2	TRBV5-6	TRBJ2-7	.	CASNLRGATYEQYF	TGTGCCAGCAACTTGCGGGGGGCAACCTACGAGCAGTACTTC
.	TRBV7-9	TRBJ1-2	once	CASSSTGTYGYTF	TGTGCCAGCAGCTCCACTGGAACTTATGGCTACACCTTC
.	TRBV2	TRBJ2-2	.	CASSDNGVTGELFF	TGTGCCAGCAGCGATAACGGGGTCACCGGGGAGCTGTTTTTT
TRBD2	TRBV10-3	TRBJ2-7	many	CAISELGRGRAYEQYF	TGTGCCATCAGTGAGTTGGGGCGCGGGAGGGCCTACGAGCAGTACTTC
.	TRBV7-2	TRBJ1-5	.	CASSLEGQIPRPQHF	TGTGCCAGCAGCTTAGAGGGTCAGATCCCAAGGCCCCAGCATTTT
TRBD2	TRBV14	TRBJ2-2	many	CASSQRGGGELFF	TGTGCCAGCAGCCAACGCGGGGGCGGGGAGCTGTTTTTT
.	TRBV28	TRBJ2-7	.	CASRTQTYEQYF	TGTGCCAGTCGGACTCAGACCTACGAGCAGTACTTC
TRBD1	TRBV2	TRBJ2-7	many	CASSEQGARAVLSF	TGTGCCAGCAGTGAGCAGGGGGCGCGTGCGGTTCTGTCCTTC
.	TRBV9	TRBJ1-1	once	CASSLEGPEAFF	TGTGCCAGCAGCCTAGAGGGCCCTGAAGCTTTCTTT
TRBD2	TRBV27	TRBJ2-7	few	CASRGLEAGGFHEQYF	TGTGCCAGCAGGGGATTAGAGGCGGGAGGGTTTCACGAGCAGTACTTC
.	TRBV5-1	TRBJ2-3	many	CASSIGQLSTDTQYF	TGCGCCAGCAGCATTGGACAGTTGAGCACAGATACGCAGTATTTT
.	TRBV5-1	TRBJ2-1	.	CASTPGDGGNRNEQFF	TGCGCCAGCACCCCCGGGGATGGCGGGAACCGCAATGAGCAGTTCTTC
.	TRBV7-2	TRBJ2-5	.	CASSMGRIETQYF	TGTGCCAGCAGCATGGGGCGGATAGAGACCCAGTACTTC
.	TRBV18	TRBJ1-5	.	CASSRDGHSNQPQHF	TGTGCCAGCTCACGGGACGGACATAGCAATCAGCCCCAGCATTTT
.	TRBV4-1	TRBJ2-5	.	CASSRQGGGQETQYF	TGCGCCAGCAGCCGACAGGGAGGGGGCCAAGAGACCCAGTACTTC
TRBD1	TRBV10-2	TRBJ2-2	once	CASRILNRGTGELFF	TGCGCCAGCAGGATATTAAACAGGGGAACCGGGGAGCTGTTTTTT
TRBD2	TRBV2	TRBJ2-2	.	CASRWASGKPLTGELFF	TGTGCCAGCAGGTGGGCTAGCGGGAAACCTCTCACCGGGGAGCTGTTTTTT
TRBD1	TRBV6-5	TRBJ2-2	.	CASGRRGQLGELFF	TGTGCCAGCGGACGCAGGGGGCAACTTGGGGAGCTGTTTTTT
TRBD1	TRBV9	TRBJ2-7	.	CASSAGTGATYEQYF	TGTGCCAGCAGCGCGGGGACAGGGGCAACCTACGAGCAGTACTTC
TRBD2	TRBV5-1	TRBJ2-7	once	CASRDPLAGGRYEQYF	TGCGCCAGCAGGGATCCTCTAGCGGGAGGGCGCTACGAGCAGTACTTC
.	TRBV5-4	TRBJ1-2	.	CASSPHRQRGYTF	TGTGCCAGCAGCCCGCACCGACAAAGAGGCTACACCTTC
.	TRBV5-1	TRBJ1-4	.	CASSLEGVSNEKLFF	TGCGCCAGCAGCTTGGAAGGGGTTTCTAATGAAAAACTGTTTTTT
.	TRBV29-1	TRBJ1-1	few	CSVYMNTEAFF	TGCAGCGTTTATATGAACACTGAAGCTTTCTTT
.	TRBV15	TRBJ1-1	.	CATSRERKTEAFF	TGTGCCACCAGCAGAGAACGGAAAACTGAAGCTTTCTTT
.	TRBV5-4	TRBJ2-7	.	CASSLGMSEQYF	TGTGCCAGCAGCTTGGGGATGTCCGAGCAGTACTTC
.	TRBV6-1	TRBJ1-4	.	CASRDFGWNEKLFF	TGTGCCAGCAGGGACTTTGGGTGGAATGAAAAACTGTTTTTT
.	TRBV7-9	TRBJ2-7	.	CASSSTTGKAYEQYF	TGTGCCAGCAGCTCAACTACAGGGAAGGCCTACGAGCAGTACTTC
.	TRBV10-2	TRBJ2-7	.	CASSEWSGKGYEQYF	TGCGCCAGCAGTGAGTGGTCCGGAAAGGGCTACGAGCAGTACTTC
TRBD1	TRBV6-5	TRBJ2-7	.	CASTRQGNSYEQYF	TGTGCCAGCACCCGACAGGGAAACAGCTACGAGCAGTACTTC
.	TRBV7-6	TRBJ2-7	.	CASSPSGSAREQYF	TGTGCCAGCAGCCCTTCGGGGTCAGCGCGCGAGCAGTACTTC
TRBD2	TRBV11-3	TRBJ2-1	.	CASSSLAGGGNEQFF	TGTGCCAGCAGCTCCTTAGCGGGAGGGGGAAATGAGCAGTTCTTC
.	TRBV30	TRBJ2-5	many	CAWNRDQETQYF	TGTGCCTGGAACAGGGACCAAGAGACCCAGTACTTC
.	TRBV7-9	TRBJ2-7	.	CASSLAATYEQYF	TGTGCCAGCAGCTTAGCTGCCACCTACGAGCAGTACTTC
.	TRBV5-1	TRBJ1-2	.	CASSYQGNYGYTF	TGCGCCAGCAGCTACCAGGGAAACTATGGCTACACCTTC
TRBD1	TRBV9	TRBJ2-1	.	CASSDPGTGGGNEQFF	TGTGCCAGCAGCGACCCTGGGACAGGGGGAGGGAATGAGCAGTTCTTC
.	TRBV21-1	TRBJ1-2	.	CASSKGPTTPKTPHPDYGYTF	TGTGCCAGCAGCAAAGGGCCAACGACCCCCAAGACCCCTCACCCAGACTATGGCTACACCTTC
TRBD1	TRBV6-5	TRBJ2-5	.	CASMGTGGQETQYF	TGTGCCAGCATGGGGACAGGAGGCCAAGAGACCCAGTACTTC
TRBD1	TRBV6-1	TRBJ1-1	.	CASRRQGRAFF	TGTGCCAGCAGACGACAGGGGAGAGCTTTCTTT